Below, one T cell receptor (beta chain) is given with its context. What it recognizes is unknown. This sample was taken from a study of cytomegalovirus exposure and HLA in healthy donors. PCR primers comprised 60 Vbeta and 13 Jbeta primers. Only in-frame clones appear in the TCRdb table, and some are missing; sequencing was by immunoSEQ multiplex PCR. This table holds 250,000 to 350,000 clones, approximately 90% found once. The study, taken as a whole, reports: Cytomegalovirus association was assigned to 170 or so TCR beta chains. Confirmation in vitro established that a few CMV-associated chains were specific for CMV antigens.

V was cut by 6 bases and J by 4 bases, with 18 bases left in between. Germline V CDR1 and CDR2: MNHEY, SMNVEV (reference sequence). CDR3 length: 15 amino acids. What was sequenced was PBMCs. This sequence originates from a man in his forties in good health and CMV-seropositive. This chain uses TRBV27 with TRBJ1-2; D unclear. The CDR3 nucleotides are TGTGCCAGCAGCTCGGAGGGCGTGTCCTTCTATGGCTACACCTTC. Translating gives CASSSEGVSFYGYTF.